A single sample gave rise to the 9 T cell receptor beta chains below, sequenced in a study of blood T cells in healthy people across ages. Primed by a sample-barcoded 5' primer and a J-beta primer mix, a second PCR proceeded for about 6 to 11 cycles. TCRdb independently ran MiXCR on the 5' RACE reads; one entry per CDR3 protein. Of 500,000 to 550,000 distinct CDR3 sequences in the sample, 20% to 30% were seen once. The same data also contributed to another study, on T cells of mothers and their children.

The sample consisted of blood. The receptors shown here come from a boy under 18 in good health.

CDR3 amino acids: CASSVEGVPQETQYF. In DNA form, the CDR3 reads TGTGCCAGCAGCGTAGAGGGGGTTCCACAAGAGACCCAGTACTTC. V and J are TRBV9 and TRBJ2-5; D might be TRBD1 (6 bases). The CDR3 runs 15 residues. Per the germline V gene, CDR1 is SGDLS and CDR2 is YYNGEE. V lost 0 bases and J 2 bases, leaving 11 bases between the germline ends. The full variable domain, rest sourced from reference TRBV9 and TRBJ2-5, is DSGVTQTPKHLITATGQRVTLRCSPRSGDLSVYWYQQSLDQGLQFLIQYYNGEERAKGNILERFSAQQFPDLHSELNLSSLELGDSALYFCASSVEGVPQETQYFGPGTRLLVL.

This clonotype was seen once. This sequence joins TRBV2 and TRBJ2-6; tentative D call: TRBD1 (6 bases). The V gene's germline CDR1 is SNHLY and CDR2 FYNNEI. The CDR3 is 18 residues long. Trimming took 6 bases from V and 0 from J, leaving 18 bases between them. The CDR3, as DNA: TGTGCCAGCAGGAAGGACAGCCTAGTAGCCTCTGGGGCCAACGTCCTGACTTTC. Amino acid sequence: CASRKDSLVASGANVLTF.

The CDR3 loop reads CASSLDSWDTQYF. In DNA, the CDR3 is TGCGCCAGCAGCTTGGACTCGTGGGATACGCAGTATTTT. V usage is TRBV5-1 and J usage is TRBJ2-3; D is undetermined. V lost 0 bases to trimming and J lost 6 bases, with 8 bases between them. The CDR3 loop spans 13 amino acids. Germline-derived CDR1 and CDR2 are SGHRS and YFSETQ.

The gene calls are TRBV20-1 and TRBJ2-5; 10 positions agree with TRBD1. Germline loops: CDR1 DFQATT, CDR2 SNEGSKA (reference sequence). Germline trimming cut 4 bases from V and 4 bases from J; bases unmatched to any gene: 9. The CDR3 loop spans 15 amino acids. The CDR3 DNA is TGCAGTGCTAACGCGCCTGGACAGGGGGTAGAGACCCAGTACTTC. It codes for CSANAPGQGVETQYF.

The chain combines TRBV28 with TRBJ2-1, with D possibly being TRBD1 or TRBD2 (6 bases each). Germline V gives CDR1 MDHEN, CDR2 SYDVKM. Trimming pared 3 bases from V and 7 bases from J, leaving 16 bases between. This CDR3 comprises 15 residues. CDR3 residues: CASSFLQGGKNEQFF. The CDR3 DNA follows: TGTGCCAGCAGTTTTTTACAGGGAGGAAAGAATGAGCAGTTCTTC.

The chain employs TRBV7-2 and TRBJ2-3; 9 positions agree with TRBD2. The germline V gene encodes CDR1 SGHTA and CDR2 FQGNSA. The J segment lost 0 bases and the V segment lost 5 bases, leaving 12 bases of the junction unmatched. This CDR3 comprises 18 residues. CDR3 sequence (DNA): TGTGCCAGCAGCCCCCTAGGGCTAGCGGGGCGGAGCACAGATACGCAGTATTTT. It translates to CASSPLGLAGRSTDTQYF.

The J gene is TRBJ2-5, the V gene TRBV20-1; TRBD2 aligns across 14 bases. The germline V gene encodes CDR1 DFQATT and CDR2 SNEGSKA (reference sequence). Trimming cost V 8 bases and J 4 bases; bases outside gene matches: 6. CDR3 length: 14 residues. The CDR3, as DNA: TGCAGTTCTAAAGGACTAGCGGGAGGAGAGACCCAGTACTTC. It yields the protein CSSKGLAGGETQYF.

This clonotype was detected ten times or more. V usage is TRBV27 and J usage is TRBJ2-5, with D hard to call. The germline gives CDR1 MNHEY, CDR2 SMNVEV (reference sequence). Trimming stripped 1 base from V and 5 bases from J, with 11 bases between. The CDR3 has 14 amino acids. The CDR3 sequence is CASSLFSLSETQYF. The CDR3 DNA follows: TGTGCCAGCAGTTTATTCAGTCTCTCGGAGACCCAGTACTTC.

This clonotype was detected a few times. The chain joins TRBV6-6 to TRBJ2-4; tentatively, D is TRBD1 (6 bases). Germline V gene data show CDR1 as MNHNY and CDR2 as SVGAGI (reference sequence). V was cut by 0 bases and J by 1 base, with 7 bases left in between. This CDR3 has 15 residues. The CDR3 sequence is CASSYSTGAKNIQYF. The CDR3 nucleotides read TGTGCCAGCAGTTACTCGACAGGCGCCAAAAACATTCAGTACTTC.